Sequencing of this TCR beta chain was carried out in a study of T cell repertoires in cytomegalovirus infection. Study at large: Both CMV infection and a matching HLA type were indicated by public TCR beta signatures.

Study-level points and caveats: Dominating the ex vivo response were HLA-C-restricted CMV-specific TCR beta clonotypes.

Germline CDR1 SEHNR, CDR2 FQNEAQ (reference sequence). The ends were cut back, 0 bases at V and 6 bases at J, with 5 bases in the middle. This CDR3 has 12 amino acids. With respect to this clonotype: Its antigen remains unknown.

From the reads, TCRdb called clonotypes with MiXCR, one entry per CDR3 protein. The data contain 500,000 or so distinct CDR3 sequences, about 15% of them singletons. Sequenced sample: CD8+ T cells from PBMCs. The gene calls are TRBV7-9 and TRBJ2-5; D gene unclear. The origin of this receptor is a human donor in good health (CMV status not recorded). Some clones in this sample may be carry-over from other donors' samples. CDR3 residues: CASSLAYQTQYF. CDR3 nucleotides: TGTGCCAGCAGCTTAGCATATCAGACCCAGTACTTC.